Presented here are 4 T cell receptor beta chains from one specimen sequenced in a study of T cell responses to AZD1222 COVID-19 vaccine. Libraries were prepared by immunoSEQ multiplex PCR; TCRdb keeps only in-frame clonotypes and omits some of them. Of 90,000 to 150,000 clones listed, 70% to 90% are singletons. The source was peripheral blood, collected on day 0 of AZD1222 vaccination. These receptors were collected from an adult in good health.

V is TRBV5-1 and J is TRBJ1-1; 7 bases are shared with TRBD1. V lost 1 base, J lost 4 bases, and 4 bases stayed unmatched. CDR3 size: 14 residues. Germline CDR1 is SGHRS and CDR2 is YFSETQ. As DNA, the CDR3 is TGCGCCAGCAGCTTGACAGGGGATCTCACTGAAGCTTTCTTT. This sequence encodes CASSLTGDLTEAFF.

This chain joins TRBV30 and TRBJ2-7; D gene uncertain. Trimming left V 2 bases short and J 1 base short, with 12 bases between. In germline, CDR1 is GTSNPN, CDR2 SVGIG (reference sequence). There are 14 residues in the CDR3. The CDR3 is CAWSPLEGSYEQYF. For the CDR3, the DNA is TGTGCCTGGAGTCCCCTGGAAGGATCCTACGAGCAGTACTTC. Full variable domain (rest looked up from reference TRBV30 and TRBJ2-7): SQTIHQWPATLVQPVGSPLSLECTVEGTSNPNLYWYRQAAGRGLQLLFYSVGIGQISSEVPQNLSASRPQDRQFILSSKKLLLSDSGFYLCAWSPLEGSYEQYFGPGTRLTVT.

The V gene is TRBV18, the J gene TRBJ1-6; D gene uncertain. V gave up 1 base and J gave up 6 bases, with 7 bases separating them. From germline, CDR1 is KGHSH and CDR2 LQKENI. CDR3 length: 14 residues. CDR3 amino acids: CASSPRQVNSPLHF. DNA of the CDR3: TGTGCCAGCTCACCACGGCAGGTTAATTCACCCCTCCACTTT.

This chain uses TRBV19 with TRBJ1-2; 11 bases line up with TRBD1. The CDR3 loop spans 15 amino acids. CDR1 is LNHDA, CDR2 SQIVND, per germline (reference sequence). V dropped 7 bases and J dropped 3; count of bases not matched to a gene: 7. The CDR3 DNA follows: TGTGCCAGTAATTCATGGGACAGGGGGGACTATGGCTACACCTTC. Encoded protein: CASNSWDRGDYGYTF.